This TCR beta chain emerged from a study of blood T cell repertoires in COVID-19. Only in-frame clones appear in the TCRdb table, and some are missing; sequencing was by immunoSEQ multiplex PCR. The profile shows approximately 210,000 clones, 88% of them singletons. This clone was counted a few times. The source material was peripheral blood. The TCR originated in an older man with acute or convalescent COVID-19.

The CDR3 DNA sequence: TGTGCCAGCAGTTACTCGATTGGCCAGGGCGCCGGGGAGCTGTTTTTT. It encodes CASSYSIGQGAGELFF. V usage is TRBV6-2 or TRBV6-3 and J usage is TRBJ2-2, with D maybe TRBD1 (5 bases). The CDR3 is 16 amino acids. Germline V CDR1 and CDR2: MNHEY, SVGEGT. V lost 0 bases to trimming and J lost 6 bases, with 14 bases between them.